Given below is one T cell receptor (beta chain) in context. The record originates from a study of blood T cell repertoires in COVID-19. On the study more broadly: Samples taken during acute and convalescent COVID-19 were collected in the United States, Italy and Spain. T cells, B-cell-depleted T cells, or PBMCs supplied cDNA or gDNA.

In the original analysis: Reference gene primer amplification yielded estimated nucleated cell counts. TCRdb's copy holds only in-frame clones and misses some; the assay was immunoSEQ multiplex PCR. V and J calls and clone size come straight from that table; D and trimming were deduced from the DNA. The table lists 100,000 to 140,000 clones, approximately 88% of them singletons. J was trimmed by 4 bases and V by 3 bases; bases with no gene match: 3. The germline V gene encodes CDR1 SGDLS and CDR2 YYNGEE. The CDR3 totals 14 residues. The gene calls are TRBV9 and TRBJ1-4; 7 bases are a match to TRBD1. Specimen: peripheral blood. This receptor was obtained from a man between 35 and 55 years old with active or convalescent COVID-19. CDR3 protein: CASSGTGVNEKLFF. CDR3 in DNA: TGTGCCAGCAGCGGTACAGGGGTTAATGAAAAACTGTTTTTT. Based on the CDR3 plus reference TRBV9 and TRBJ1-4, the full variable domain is DSGVTQTPKHLITATGQRVTLRCSPRSGDLSVYWYQQSLDQGLQFLIQYYNGEERAKGNILERFSAQQFPDLHSELNLSSLELGDSALYFCASSGTGVNEKLFFGSGTQLSVL.